Listed below are T cell receptor beta chains from one sample, sequenced in a study of OX40 agonist ivuxolimab in advanced cancers. Clones were read by immunoSEQ multiplex PCR, and TCRdb kept only the in-frame ones, dropping some. The top ten hold 4.6% of the sample, which has 50,000 or so clones, around 84% seen once. The input for sequencing was CD4+ or CD8+ T cells sorted from blood, taken in a trial of the OX40 agonist ivuxolimab. Receptors were obtained from an adult with an advanced solid tumor such as melanoma, head and neck, liver or kidney cancer. The CDR3 runs from the conserved cysteine through the conserved F or W. Fields, in order: D gene, clone size, V gene, J gene, CDR3 DNA, CDR3 protein. D genes are given only for firm matches. Size is omitted from some rows. Given values are once, few, many or a class for expanded clones.

D: TRBD1
size: -
V: TRBV2
J: TRBJ1-2
DNA: TGTGCCAGCACCTCGGACAGGGCGAGAGGCTACACCTTC
CDR3: CASTSDRARGYTF

D: -
size: -
V: TRBV5-5
J: TRBJ2-6
DNA: TGTGCCAGCAGTACAACGGGGGTTGGGGCCAACGTCCTGACTTTC
CDR3: CASSTTGVGANVLTF

D: -
size: -
V: TRBV6-1
J: TRBJ1-5
DNA: TGTGCCAGCACCTGGGACTTTAGCAATCAGCCCCAGCATTTT
CDR3: CASTWDFSNQPQHF

D: -
size: few
V: TRBV7-9
J: TRBJ1-4
DNA: TGTGCCAGCAGCTTTCAAGCAACTAATGAAAAACTGTTTTTT
CDR3: CASSFQATNEKLFF

D: TRBD2
size: -
V: TRBV4-1
J: TRBJ2-5
DNA: TGCGCCAGCAGCCAAGATACGGCGGGGGGACAAGAGACCCAGTACTTC
CDR3: CASSQDTAGGQETQYF

D: -
size: -
V: TRBV6-1
J: TRBJ2-5
DNA: TGTGCCAGCAGTGAAGGGCGGCAGGGTGGGGAGACCCAGTACTTC
CDR3: CASSEGRQGGETQYF

D: -
size: -
V: TRBV2
J: TRBJ2-3
DNA: TGTGCCAGCAGTGAACTAGCGTCGGGCACAGATACGCAGTATTTT
CDR3: CASSELASGTDTQYF

D: -
size: -
V: TRBV30
J: TRBJ2-1
DNA: TGTGCCTGGAGTCCTCGGATTCCCTACAATGAGCAGTTCTTC
CDR3: CAWSPRIPYNEQFF

D: -
size: -
V: TRBV6-1
J: TRBJ1-2
DNA: TGTGCCAGCAGTGAGGGACCGTCCTATGGCTACACCTTC
CDR3: CASSEGPSYGYTF

D: -
size: once
V: TRBV4-2
J: TRBJ1-1
DNA: TGTGCCAGCAGCTCTCGACCGTCGAACACTGAAGCTTTCTTT
CDR3: CASSSRPSNTEAFF

D: TRBD2
size: once
V: TRBV7-6
J: TRBJ2-1
DNA: TGTGCCAGCAGCTCAGCCTTAAGCGGGGGGGCCAGGGAGCAGTTCTTC
CDR3: CASSSALSGGAREQFF

D: TRBD2
size: -
V: TRBV7-9
J: TRBJ2-3
DNA: TGTGCCAGCAGACCGGGACTAGCGGGGGGTGGAAGCACAGATACGCAGTATTTT
CDR3: CASRPGLAGGGSTDTQYF

D: -
size: -
V: TRBV21-1
J: TRBJ2-5
DNA: TGTGCCAGCAGCAAGGGACAGGAGCAGCAGTACTTC
CDR3: CASSKGQEQQYF

D: -
size: -
V: TRBV28
J: TRBJ1-4
DNA: TGTGCCAGCACCTGGAGGGGAGCCGCCGGTGAAAAACTGTTTTTT
CDR3: CASTWRGAAGEKLFF

D: TRBD1
size: -
V: TRBV7-3
J: TRBJ2-3
DNA: TGTGCCAGCAGCTCGGGACAGGGGGCGACAGATACGCAGTATTTT
CDR3: CASSSGQGATDTQYF

D: -
size: once
V: TRBV7-2
J: TRBJ2-5
DNA: TGTGCCAGCAGCCCAAGACGGTCTCGGGAGACCCAGTACTTC
CDR3: CASSPRRSRETQYF

D: -
size: -
V: TRBV5-5
J: TRBJ2-7
DNA: TGTGCCAGCAGCTTTGCTGGGGGAAATTACGAGCAGTACTTC
CDR3: CASSFAGGNYEQYF

D: -
size: -
V: TRBV7-9
J: TRBJ2-2
DNA: TGTGCCAGCAGCTTATCCAGGGGCACCGGGGAGCTGTTTTTT
CDR3: CASSLSRGTGELFF

D: TRBD2
size: -
V: TRBV4-1
J: TRBJ2-1
DNA: TGCGCCAGCAGCCCTGGACTAGTGAGCAATGAGCAGTTCTTC
CDR3: CASSPGLVSNEQFF

D: TRBD2
size: -
V: TRBV28
J: TRBJ2-1
DNA: TGTGCCAGCAGTTCACCGAGGGGACTAGCGGGGGGGCTTAATGAGCAGTTCTTC
CDR3: CASSSPRGLAGGLNEQFF

D: TRBD2
size: -
V: TRBV18
J: TRBJ2-1
DNA: TGTGCCAGCTTCCCGGCGGGACTAGCGGGGAGCTACAATGAGCAGTTCTTC
CDR3: CASFPAGLAGSYNEQFF

D: -
size: -
V: TRBV2
J: TRBJ1-5
DNA: TGTGCCAGCAGTGAAGCGGCACTTCAGCCCCAGCATTTT
CDR3: CASSEAALQPQHF

D: TRBD2
size: -
V: TRBV19
J: TRBJ2-7
DNA: TGTGCCAGTTCCCCCCCGGGACTAGCGGGAGTCTACGAGCAGTACTTC
CDR3: CASSPPGLAGVYEQYF

D: -
size: -
V: TRBV7-9
J: TRBJ2-7
DNA: TGTGCCAGCAGCTTAGGAAGGACCCAAAGCTACGAGCAGTACTTC
CDR3: CASSLGRTQSYEQYF

D: -
size: -
V: TRBV2
J: TRBJ2-7
DNA: TGTGCCAGCAGTGAGGGTCGAGGGACCTCCGAGCAGTACTTC
CDR3: CASSEGRGTSEQYF

D: -
size: -
V: TRBV5-1
J: TRBJ2-3
DNA: TGCGCCAGCAGCTCAAATGACGGAGTGAATACGCAGTATTTT
CDR3: CASSSNDGVNTQYF

D: -
size: few
V: TRBV9
J: TRBJ1-3
DNA: TGTGCCAGCAGCGGACCGGGACATTTCGATTTT
CDR3: CASSGPGHFDF

D: TRBD1
size: -
V: TRBV5-4
J: TRBJ2-1
DNA: TGTGCCAGCAGCTCGACCCCCGGGACAGGGGGCTATGAGCAGTTCTTC
CDR3: CASSSTPGTGGYEQFF

D: TRBD2
size: -
V: TRBV28
J: TRBJ2-7
DNA: TGTGCCAGCAGTTCCCCGACTAGCGGGAGCTCCTACGAGCAGTACTTC
CDR3: CASSSPTSGSSYEQYF

D: TRBD1
size: -
V: TRBV2
J: TRBJ1-5
DNA: TGTGCCAGCAGGAGGGGCGGGACAGGGAGTCCCGGGGGCAATCAGCCCCAGCATTTT
CDR3: CASRRGGTGSPGGNQPQHF

D: -
size: -
V: TRBV29-1
J: TRBJ1-3
DNA: TGCAGCGTTGACAGGGCTGGAAACACCATATATTTT
CDR3: CSVDRAGNTIYF

D: TRBD2
size: -
V: TRBV2
J: TRBJ2-3
DNA: TGTGCCAGCAGGGGGACTAGCGGGAGTTTGGATACGCAGTATTTT
CDR3: CASRGTSGSLDTQYF

D: -
size: once
V: TRBV5-1
J: TRBJ2-2
DNA: TGCGCCAGCAGGACAGAGAACGGGGAGCTGTTTTTT
CDR3: CASRTENGELFF

D: -
size: -
V: TRBV7-9
J: TRBJ2-3
DNA: TGTGCCAGCCTACCCGATCAGGATACGCAGTATTTT
CDR3: CASLPDQDTQYF

D: -
size: -
V: TRBV11-3
J: TRBJ2-2
DNA: TGTGCCAGCAGCTTAGAGGTGTGGGATCCACAGAACACCGGGGAGCTGTTTTTT
CDR3: CASSLEVWDPQNTGELFF

D: -
size: -
V: TRBV19
J: TRBJ2-1
DNA: TGTGCCAGTAGTTCCGGCAGATACAATGAGCAGTTCTTC
CDR3: CASSSGRYNEQFF

D: -
size: -
V: TRBV19
J: TRBJ1-3
DNA: TGTGCCAGTAGTATAGATGACAGCGGCAGCTCTGGAAACACCATATATTTT
CDR3: CASSIDDSGSSGNTIYF

D: -
size: -
V: TRBV6-1
J: TRBJ1-6
DNA: TGTGCCAGCAGTGAAGACTCCGCGAGCTCCTATAATTCACCCCTCCACTTT
CDR3: CASSEDSASSYNSPLHF

D: TRBD1
size: -
V: TRBV11-2
J: TRBJ2-5
DNA: TGTGCCAGCAGCCCCCGGACAGGAACAAGAGATACCCAGTACTTC
CDR3: CASSPRTGTRDTQYF

D: -
size: -
V: TRBV19
J: TRBJ2-2
DNA: TGTGCCAGTAGAGGTGCGGGAACCGGGGAGCTGTTTTTT
CDR3: CASRGAGTGELFF

D: -
size: -
V: TRBV28
J: TRBJ1-2
DNA: TGTGCCAGCAGATGGGGGGGAAACTATGGCTACACCTTC
CDR3: CASRWGGNYGYTF

D: -
size: -
V: TRBV4-1
J: TRBJ1-4
DNA: TGCGCCAGCAGCCAAAAATCAACTAATGAAAAACTGTTTTTT
CDR3: CASSQKSTNEKLFF

D: -
size: -
V: TRBV7-2
J: TRBJ1-2
DNA: TGTGCCAGCAAAGGATTGGATGGCTACACCTTC
CDR3: CASKGLDGYTF

D: -
size: -
V: TRBV9
J: TRBJ2-3
DNA: TGTGCCAGCAGCGTAGCAGAAGATACGCAGTATTTT
CDR3: CASSVAEDTQYF

D: -
size: -
V: TRBV11-2
J: TRBJ1-1
DNA: TGTGCCAGCAGCTTACGTTCTCTCAGGACTGGCCGGGGGGGGACTGAAGCTTTCTTT
CDR3: CASSLRSLRTGRGGTEAFF

D: -
size: -
V: TRBV14
J: TRBJ2-7
DNA: TGTGCCAGCAGCCAATACCGGGACCCACCTAGCGAGCAGTACTTC
CDR3: CASSQYRDPPSEQYF

D: -
size: -
V: TRBV21-1
J: TRBJ2-1
DNA: TGTGCCAGCAGCCAACTTAGCGGGACCCTATACAATGAGCAGTTCTTC
CDR3: CASSQLSGTLYNEQFF

D: TRBD1
size: few
V: TRBV7-2
J: TRBJ1-5
DNA: TGTGCCAGCAGCTTAGATGCGACAGGGAATCGACCCCAGCATTTT
CDR3: CASSLDATGNRPQHF

D: TRBD1
size: -
V: TRBV19
J: TRBJ1-5
DNA: TGTGCCAGTAGTATAGGACAGGGTATCAATCAGCCCCAGCATTTT
CDR3: CASSIGQGINQPQHF

D: -
size: -
V: TRBV2
J: TRBJ2-1
DNA: TGTGCCAGCAGCCCAGGGTTACGGGGGCTTAACAATGAGCAGTTCTTC
CDR3: CASSPGLRGLNNEQFF

D: TRBD1
size: once
V: TRBV19
J: TRBJ2-1
DNA: TGTGCCAGTAGTACCCGACAGGGCGCAGACGGGCAGTTCTTC
CDR3: CASSTRQGADGQFF

D: -
size: -
V: TRBV7-2
J: TRBJ2-2
DNA: TGTGCCAGCAGCTTAGCGCAGGCGCGGAAGAACACCGGGGAGCTGTTTTTT
CDR3: CASSLAQARKNTGELFF

D: -
size: -
V: TRBV6-5
J: TRBJ1-5
DNA: TGTGCCAGCAGTTACTCTTACGGTAGCAATCAGCCCCAGCATTTT
CDR3: CASSYSYGSNQPQHF

D: -
size: -
V: TRBV19
J: TRBJ1-1
DNA: TGTGCCAGTATGAGGGCGGTGAACACTGAAGCTTTCTTT
CDR3: CASMRAVNTEAFF